These T cell receptor beta chains were read from a single sample in a study of blood T cell repertoires in COVID-19. TCRdb's copy holds only in-frame clones and misses some; the assay was immunoSEQ multiplex PCR. Among 270,000 or so clones listed, 70% to 90% were seen once. Sequencing input: peripheral blood. The receptors here all came from a woman aged 30 to 39 with active or convalescent COVID-19. Each CDR3 is given with its conserved first and last residue. The D gene is left open where the match is weak. Only part of the rows carry a size: once, few, many, or a class if the clone is expanded.

CASSPPSQIYEQYF | TGTGCCAGCTCACCACCGTCCCAGATCTACGAGCAGTACTTC | NA | TRBV18 | NA | TRBJ2-7
CASKIQTDGYGYTF | TGTGCCAGTAAAATCCAGACAGATGGCTATGGCTACACCTTC | NA | TRBV19 | NA | TRBJ1-2
CASSYLKTEQYF | TGTGCCAGCAGTTACCTAAAAACCGAGCAGTACTTC | NA | TRBV6-6 | NA | TRBJ2-7
CASSQDSQETQYF | TGTGCCAGCAGCCAAGATAGCCAAGAGACCCAGTACTTC | NA | TRBV4-2 | NA | TRBJ2-5
CASSTTSVRGGQETQYF | TGTGCCAGCTCAACAACCTCGGTGCGGGGGGGCCAAGAGACCCAGTACTTC | TRBD2 | TRBV18 | NA | TRBJ2-5
CASSFSSGGGLEQFF | TGTGCCAGCAGTTTCTCTAGCGGGGGGGGCCTCGAGCAGTTCTTC | TRBD2 | TRBV27 | NA | TRBJ2-1
CAISESTANYGYTF | TGTGCCATCAGTGAGTCGACAGCTAACTATGGCTACACCTTC | NA | TRBV10-3 | NA | TRBJ1-2
CASTAVAGRSSNQPQHF | TGTGCCAGCACCGCCGTGGCAGGCAGGTCTAGCAATCAGCCCCAGCATTTT | NA | TRBV28 | NA | TRBJ1-5
CASSPPGQGYEQYF | TGTGCCAGCAGCCCCCCGGGACAGGGCTACGAGCAGTACTTC | TRBD1 | TRBV5-4 | few | TRBJ2-7
CASSDKGGYGYTF | TGTGCCAGCAGCGATAAAGGGGGCTATGGCTACACCTTC | NA | TRBV7-9 | NA | TRBJ1-2
CASSSREVYGYTF | TGTGCCAGCAGCTCGCGGGAAGTCTATGGCTACACCTTC | NA | TRBV7-2 | NA | TRBJ1-2
CATRLDLTGSGGPNYNEQFF | TGTGCCACCAGGCTAGACCTCACGGGTAGCGGGGGGCCCAACTACAATGAGCAGTTCTTC | TRBD2 | TRBV15 | NA | TRBJ2-1
CASTTGRVKLFF | TGTGCCAGCACGACAGGGCGGGTAAAACTGTTTTTT | TRBD1 | TRBV2 | NA | TRBJ1-4
CASRRDFTPNTEAFF | TGCGCCAGCCGAAGGGACTTCACTCCTAACACTGAAGCTTTCTTT | NA | TRBV5-1 | NA | TRBJ1-1
CASSLWTKQFF | TGTGCCAGCAGTTTATGGACTAAGCAGTTCTTC | NA | TRBV28 | NA | TRBJ2-1
CASSGGNMNTEAFF | TGCGCCAGCAGCGGGGGCAACATGAACACTGAAGCTTTCTTT | NA | TRBV5-1 | NA | TRBJ1-1
CASSLGRGMDTYEQYF | TGTGCCAGCAGCTTAGGGCGAGGCATGGACACCTACGAGCAGTACTTC | NA | TRBV7-9 | few | TRBJ2-7
CASSPPGRNGGLNTEAFF | TGTGCCAGCTCACCTCCGGGAAGAAATGGGGGCTTAAACACTGAAGCTTTCTTT | NA | TRBV18 | once | TRBJ1-1
CASSLAEYNEQFF | TGTGCCAGCAGTTTAGCGGAGTACAATGAGCAGTTCTTC | NA | TRBV12-3/TRBV12-4 | NA | TRBJ2-1
CASSPGQGGGTYEQYF | TGCGCCAGCAGCCCTGGACAGGGAGGAGGGACCTACGAGCAGTACTTC | TRBD1 | TRBV5-1 | NA | TRBJ2-7
CASTGLRVGTFAYNSPLHF | TGCGCCAGCACCGGCCTCCGTGTCGGGACATTCGCCTATAATTCACCCCTCCACTTT | NA | TRBV10-1 | NA | TRBJ1-6
CAWTRTAGTGELFF | TGTGCCTGGACAAGAACCGCGGGCACCGGGGAGCTGTTTTTT | NA | TRBV30 | NA | TRBJ2-2
CATPDGGGDNEQFF | TGTGCCACCCCGGACGGCGGGGGGGACAATGAGCAGTTCTTC | TRBD2 | TRBV7-9 | NA | TRBJ2-1
CASNRLAGGNTDTQYF | TGTGCCAGCAACCGACTAGCGGGGGGCAACACAGATACGCAGTATTTT | TRBD2 | TRBV5-4 | once | TRBJ2-3
CATSRDRTSGGGQYF | TGTGCCACCAGCAGAGATCGGACTAGCGGGGGTGGGCAGTATTTT | TRBD2 | TRBV15 | NA | TRBJ2-3
CASSSGSGASQLLDTQYF | TGCGCCAGCAGCTCCGGTTCTGGGGCCTCACAGCTACTGGATACGCAGTATTTT | NA | TRBV5-1 | NA | TRBJ2-3
CASSPMANYGYTF | TGTGCCAGCAGTCCCATGGCAAACTATGGCTACACCTTC | NA | TRBV27 | once | TRBJ1-2
CASSLVAGDEQFF | TGTGCCAGCAGCTTAGTCGCGGGCGATGAGCAGTTCTTC | NA | TRBV7-2 | once | TRBJ2-1
CASSVGSRASGGKETQYF | TGTGCCAGCAGCGTAGGGTCCCGGGCTAGCGGGGGTAAAGAGACCCAGTACTTC | TRBD2 | TRBV9 | once | TRBJ2-5
CANSQDLLAGGGIQYF | TGCGCCAACAGCCAAGATCTCCTAGCGGGTGGGGGCATTCAGTACTTC | TRBD2 | TRBV4-3 | NA | TRBJ2-4
CAWSFGTGIGNQPQHF | TGTGCCTGGAGTTTTGGGACAGGGATTGGCAATCAGCCCCAGCATTTT | TRBD1 | TRBV30 | once | TRBJ1-5
CASSLGAGDRANF | TGTGCCAGCAGCTTAGGAGCTGGGGACAGGGCAAATTTT | TRBD1 | TRBV7-2 | NA | TRBJ2-3
CASSLGLAGITDTQYF | TGTGCCAGCAGCCTCGGACTAGCGGGAATCACAGATACGCAGTATTTT | TRBD2 | TRBV7-3 | NA | TRBJ2-3
CASSVVDRGSTDTQYF | TGTGCCAGCAGTGTCGTCGACAGGGGAAGCACAGATACGCAGTATTTT | TRBD1 | TRBV6-2/TRBV6-3 | NA | TRBJ2-3
CASSIRGIETQYF | TGTGCCAGTAGTATACGGGGGATCGAGACCCAGTACTTC | NA | TRBV19 | NA | TRBJ2-5
CASSDRDSYSNYGYTF | TGTGCCAGCAGTGATCGAGACAGCTACTCTAACTATGGCTACACCTTC | NA | TRBV2 | once | TRBJ1-2
CASSQDFTGTGSPYGYTF | TGCGCCAGCAGCCAAGATTTCACCGGGACAGGGAGCCCCTATGGCTACACCTTC | TRBD1 | TRBV4-3 | NA | TRBJ1-2
CAIRGGPGNTIYF | TGTGCCATCCGTGGGGGGCCTGGAAACACCATATATTTT | NA | TRBV10-3 | once | TRBJ1-3
CASSLRTGGFNYGYTF | TGTGCCAGCAGCTTACGTACAGGGGGATTTAACTATGGCTACACCTTC | TRBD1 | TRBV7-8 | NA | TRBJ1-2
CASSYPGVITEAFF | TGTGCCAGCAGTTACCCGGGAGTCATCACTGAAGCTTTCTTT | NA | TRBV6-2/TRBV6-3 | NA | TRBJ1-1
CASSQERGLGTEAFF | TGTGCCAGCAGCCAAGAGAGGGGGTTGGGAACTGAAGCTTTCTTT | NA | TRBV14 | NA | TRBJ1-1
CASSIGAGALSRLF | TGTGCCAGTAGTATAGGAGCAGGGGCTTTATCCCGCCTCTTT | NA | TRBV19 | NA | TRBJ1-1
CASSSPTSGVSNEQFF | TGTGCCAGCAGCTCCCCTACTAGCGGGGTTTCCAATGAGCAGTTCTTC | TRBD2 | TRBV2 | NA | TRBJ2-1
CASSQDGLAGGPDTQYF | TGTGCCAGCAGCCAAGACGGGTTAGCGGGGGGGCCGGATACGCAGTATTTT | TRBD2 | TRBV4-2 | NA | TRBJ2-3
CASSLGGGSYNEQFF | TGTGCCAGCAGCTTAGGCGGGGGCTCCTACAATGAGCAGTTCTTC | TRBD2 | TRBV7-9 | once | TRBJ2-1
CASSLRTGEGGYTF | TGTGCCAGCAGTTTAAGGACAGGGGAAGGCGGCTACACCTTC | TRBD1 | TRBV2 | NA | TRBJ1-2
CASSLSTGGQPQHF | TGTGCCAGCAGTTTATCGACAGGTGGTCAGCCCCAGCATTTT | NA | TRBV27 | few | TRBJ1-5
CASSLDRASVYGYTF | TGTGCCAGCAGCTTAGACAGGGCGTCCGTCTATGGCTACACCTTC | NA | TRBV7-9 | NA | TRBJ1-2
CASSVGIGMNTGELFF | TGTGCCAGCAGCGTAGGTATCGGGATGAACACCGGGGAGCTGTTTTTT | NA | TRBV9 | NA | TRBJ2-2
CASSSTGSGNQPQHF | TGTGCCAGCAGCTCGACAGGGTCGGGCAATCAGCCCCAGCATTTT | TRBD1 | TRBV7-2 | NA | TRBJ1-5
CASSQYSGGAVTQYF | TGTGCCAGCAGCCAATATAGCGGGGGGGCAGTTACGCAGTATTTT | TRBD2 | TRBV4-2 | NA | TRBJ2-3
CASSERGAGYTF | TGTGCCAGCAGTGAACGGGGGGCGGGCTACACCTTC | NA | TRBV6-1 | NA | TRBJ1-2
CAISESVWTGGTGELFF | TGTGCCATCAGTGAGTCGGTTTGGACAGGGGGCACCGGGGAGCTGTTTTTT | TRBD1 | TRBV10-3 | NA | TRBJ2-2